Below, 14 T cell receptor beta chains from the same sample are listed, as sequenced in a study of regulatory T cells in long-lasting Graves disease. Through Arm-PCR of CDR3 regions and iRepertoire HTBI primers, TCR beta libraries were built. MiXCR was run by TCRdb on the multiplex PCR reads, yielding one entry per CDR3 protein. The repertoire includes approximately 480,000 distinct CDR3 sequences, 15% to 20% of them detected once, and 12% sits in the top ten. The time point here: newly diagnosed GD, antithyroid drugs for less than 3 months. RNA isolated from PBMCs was used to make the TCR library. These sequences were also reported in another study, on T cells in Graves' hyperthyroidism and ophthalmopathy.

The sample consisted of peripheral blood mononuclear cells (PBMCs), taken at new diagnosis, from a patient treated with antithyroid drugs. These receptors all come from a man in his forties or fifties with Graves disease.

This clonotype appeared many times. The V gene is TRBV9, the J gene TRBJ1-1; D is unresolved. V was pared by 0 bases and J by 0 bases, with 6 bases between. Per the germline V gene, CDR1 is SGDLS and CDR2 is YYNGEE. The CDR3 is 14 amino acids. In nucleotides, the CDR3 is TGTGCCAGCAGCGTAGGTAGCATGAACACTGAAGCTTTCTTT. This gives the protein CASSVGSMNTEAFF.

This clonotype has a count of ten or more. The chain links TRBV5-1 to TRBJ2-7; 7 positions agree with TRBD2. After removal of 2 bases from V and 1 base from J, the junction contained 6 bases not matched to a gene. CDR3 size: 15 residues. CDR1 is SGHRS, CDR2 YFSETQ, per germline. CDR3 protein: CASSFAQGGSYEQYF. CDR3 DNA sequence: TGCGCCAGCAGCTTCGCGCAGGGAGGGTCCTACGAGCAGTACTTC.

This clonotype was seen ten or more times. V and J are TRBV2 and TRBJ1-4, with D possibly being TRBD1 (6 bases). Germline assignment: CDR1 SNHLY and CDR2 FYNNEI. Trimming shortened V by 3 bases and J by 0 bases, and 17 bases separated the two germline ends. CDR3 length: 18 amino acids. CDR3 DNA: TGTGCCAGCAGTGATCCGGACAGCCCGGGGGCAACTAATGAAAAACTGTTTTTT. Translation: CASSDPDSPGATNEKLFF.

This clonotype was recorded at least ten times. CDR3 residues: CASSLERGVIYGYTF. The CDR3 DNA is TGCGCCAGCAGCTTGGAGAGGGGCGTGATCTATGGCTACACCTTC. V usage is TRBV5-1 and J usage is TRBJ1-2, with a possible D match to TRBD1 (5 bases). This CDR3 comprises 15 residues. Germline assignment: CDR1 SGHRS and CDR2 YFSETQ. With 0 bases removed from V and 4 bases from J, the gap between germline ends came to 13 bases.

This clonotype was found many times. This chain connects TRBV27 to TRBJ2-7, with D perhaps assigned TRBD1 or TRBD2 (5 bases each). The V end lost 3 bases, the J end lost 2 bases, and 20 bases lay between the germline ends. The CDR3 is 17 residues long. Germline loops: CDR1 MNHEY, CDR2 SMNVEV (reference sequence). DNA for the CDR3: TGTGCCAGCAGTTTCGGGGTCTTGGTGAAGGGGACCTACGAGCAGTACTTC. It yields the protein CASSFGVLVKGTYEQYF.

This clonotype was observed at least ten times. This rearrangement joins TRBV5-1 to TRBJ2-2; 13 nucleotides align to TRBD2. The V gene's germline CDR1 is SGHRS and CDR2 YFSETQ. The CDR3 spans 15 residues. The V gene end was trimmed by 4 bases and the J gene end by 6 bases; junction bases not matched to a gene: 3. CDR3 DNA: TGCGCCAGCAGCGGACTAGCGGGAGTGCCCGGGGAGCTGTTTTTT. Translation gives CASSGLAGVPGELFF.

This clonotype was counted a few times. The rearrangement uses TRBV20-1 and TRBJ2-1; D is possibly TRBD2 (5 bases). The length of the CDR3 is 15 residues. The V and J ends lost 5 bases and 7 bases respectively, with 21 bases between them. CDR1 and CDR2 from the germline V gene are DFQATT and SNEGSKA (reference sequence). The CDR3 DNA is TGCAGTGCTCTGCTGACTACCTCGGTGGGGAATGAGCAGTTCTTC. It yields the protein CSALLTTSVGNEQFF.

The rearrangement uses TRBV4-2 and TRBJ1-2; a possible D gene is TRBD1 (6 bases). Trimming removed 0 bases at V and 1 base at J, with 12 bases between. The CDR3 totals 16 residues. In germline, CDR1 is LGHNA, CDR2 YNFKEQ. CDR3 loop: CASSQDHQGFNYGYTF. The CDR3 DNA follows: TGTGCCAGCAGCCAAGATCACCAGGGGTTTAACTATGGCTACACCTTC.

The CDR3 spells CAISEGLGGGNTEAFF. The CDR3 DNA reads as TGTGCCATCAGTGAAGGCCTGGGGGGGGGGAACACTGAAGCTTTCTTT. This chain joins TRBV10-3 and TRBJ1-1; possible D gene TRBD1, 5 bases. CDR1 and CDR2 from the germline V gene are ENHRY and SYGVKD. The CDR3 covers 16 residues. V lost 3 bases to trimming and J lost 1 base, with 15 bases between them.

This clonotype was counted a few times. V gene TRBV6-2 or TRBV6-3 combines with J gene TRBJ2-7, with 8 positions matching TRBD1. Germline values: CDR1 MNHEY, CDR2 SVGEGT. V trimming: 2 bases; J trimming: 4 bases; junction bases outside the gene matches: 7. This CDR3 is built from 15 residues. CDR3 nucleotide sequence: TGTGCCAGCAGTTACGACCCTCAGGGGGCGTACGAGCAGTACTTC. It specifies CASSYDPQGAYEQYF.

This clonotype was detected ten times or more. V usage is TRBV11-2 and J usage is TRBJ1-1; tentatively, D is TRBD1 (5 bases). The CDR3 sequence is 12 residues long. V lost 4 bases, J lost 6 bases, and 9 bases lay in between. The germline gives CDR1 SGHAT, CDR2 FQNNGV. CDR3 in amino acids: CASSSRDPEAFF. CDR3 sequence (DNA): TGTGCCAGCAGCTCCCGGGACCCTGAAGCTTTCTTT. The variable domain in full, completed from reference TRBV11-2 and TRBJ1-1, reads EAGVAQSPRYKIIEKRQSVAFWCNPISGHATLYWYQQILGQGPKLLIQFQNNGVVDDSQLPKDRFSAERLKGVDSTLKIQPAKLEDSAVYLCASSSRDPEAFFGQGTRLTVV.

This clonotype was detected ten times or more. This chain joins TRBV3-1 and TRBJ1-5; D is undetermined. Trimming left V 5 bases short and J 7 bases short, with 12 bases between. The length of the CDR3 is 13 residues. Germline CDR1 reads LGHDT; CDR2 reads YNNKEL (reference sequence). The CDR3 here is CASSAVAEQPQHF. The DNA for the CDR3 is TGTGCCAGCAGCGCCGTTGCGGAACAGCCCCAGCATTTT.

This clonotype was seen ten or more times. This chain links TRBV10-3 with TRBJ1-5, with a weak D call TRBD1 (5 bases). Germline assignment: CDR1 ENHRY and CDR2 SYGVKD. The V end was cut by 7 bases, the J end by 6 bases, with 13 bases between. This CDR3 is built from 13 residues. The CDR3 coding sequence is TGTGCCATCACCCCGGACATGAGTCAGCCCCAGCATTTT. Translating gives CAITPDMSQPQHF.

At least ten counts were recorded for this clonotype. The chain links TRBV5-1 to TRBJ2-7; D may be TRBD1 (5 bases). Germline CDR1 SGHRS, CDR2 YFSETQ. V lost 2 bases to trimming and J lost 0 bases, with 12 bases between them. The CDR3 consists of 15 residues. DNA of the CDR3: TGCGCCAGCAGCTTTAAGGGGCCAAGCTCCTACGAGCAGTACTTC. Encoded protein: CASSFKGPSSYEQYF.